Each of the 15 T cell receptor beta chains below was sequenced from the same sample in a study of shared clonotypes between healthy human individuals. This table comes from immunoSEQ multiplex PCR, and its TCRdb copy is limited to in-frame clones, with some not included. The profile shows roughly 1 million clones, approximately 80% of them singletons. Sequencing used memory CD4+ T cells from PBMCs. Subset meaning: CD45RA-negative fraction. Receptors were obtained from a young man in good health. Some clones in this sample may be carry-over from other donors' samples.

In this sample, this clone turned up once. The V and J genes are TRBV28 and TRBJ2-7; TRBD2 is a possible D gene (5 bases). CDR3 length: 15 residues. Trimming cost V 1 base and J 0 bases, with 10 bases left between them. Germline V CDR1 and CDR2: MDHEN, SYDVKM. The CDR3 DNA reads as TGTGCCAGCAGTTTATCATCGGGGAACTCCTACGAGCAGTACTTC. It yields the protein CASSLSSGNSYEQYF.

The chain recombines TRBV28 with TRBJ1-3; possibly TRBD1 for D (6 bases). Deletions cut 7 bases from V and 3 bases from J, with 16 bases between. The CDR3 consists of 15 residues. Germline CDR1 is MDHEN and CDR2 is SYDVKM. The CDR3 protein is CASTPPGGGGNTIYF. CDR3 in DNA: TGTGCCAGCACTCCACCGGGGGGCGGTGGAAACACCATATATTTT.

CDR3 nucleotides: TGTGCCAGCAGTTTAAGTAACAGGGCCAATGAGCAGTTCTTC. This codes for CASSLSNRANEQFF. The chain couples TRBV28 to TRBJ2-1, with D perhaps matching TRBD1 (6 bases). In germline, CDR1 is MDHEN, CDR2 SYDVKM. The V end was cut by 2 bases, the J end by 6 bases, with 11 bases between. The CDR3 has 14 amino acids.

The gene calls are TRBV5-4 and TRBJ2-2; 8 bases agree with TRBD1. Germline assignment: CDR1 SGHNT and CDR2 YYREEE (reference sequence). J gave up 5 bases and V 3 bases, and 6 bases lay outside the gene matches. This CDR3 contains 15 residues. The CDR3 sequence: CASSSTGGTTGELFF. In nucleotides, the CDR3 is TGTGCCAGCAGCTCAACAGGGGGGACAACCGGGGAGCTGTTTTTT.

The sample holds a few counts of this clone. The chain links TRBV7-2 to TRBJ2-5, with D perhaps matching TRBD1 (5 bases). The length of the CDR3 is 13 residues. The germline V and J ends were trimmed by 3 bases and 3 bases, with 8 bases remaining between them. Germline CDR1 and CDR2: SGHTA and FQGNSA. CDR3 sequence reads: CASSFQGKETQYF. The CDR3 nucleotides read TGTGCCAGCAGCTTCCAGGGAAAAGAGACCCAGTACTTC.

To note about this clone: This may come from a read error, since a much larger clone is one base off. The rearrangement joins TRBV5-4 to TRBJ2-5; weak D call: TRBD1 (6 bases). The V gene's germline CDR1 is SGHNT and CDR2 YYREEE (reference sequence). V shed 0 bases and J shed 1 base, with 7 bases lying between them. This CDR3 region has 14 residues. CDR3 protein: CASSLAQGQETQYF. The CDR3 DNA reads as TGTGCCAGCAGCTTGGCACAGGGCCAAGAGACCCAGTACTTC.

The table lists this clone with a few counts. The DNA of the CDR3 is TGTGCCAGCAGCCACAACGGGCCCAGGTACGAGCAGTACTTC. Amino acid sequence: CASSHNGPRYEQYF. This chain joins TRBV14 and TRBJ2-7, with unresolved D. The CDR3 sequence is 14 residues long. CDR1 is SGHDN and CDR2 is FVKESK in the germline V gene. V was clipped by 3 bases and J by 4 bases, with 13 bases between them.

This clone turned up a few times. V is TRBV28 and J is TRBJ2-1; the match to TRBD2 covers 12 bases. The trim removed 6 bases at V and 8 bases at J, leaving 11 bases unmatched. The CDR3 covers 16 residues. CDR1 is MDHEN and CDR2 is SYDVKM in the germline V gene. The CDR3 sequence: CASSSLAGGPIHEQFF. The CDR3 DNA reads as TGTGCCAGCAGCTCCCTAGCGGGAGGGCCTATTCATGAGCAGTTCTTC.

The chain carries TRBV7-2 and TRBJ2-5, with D tentatively TRBD2 (5 bases). Germline V gene lookup returns CDR1 SGHTA and CDR2 FQGNSA. The CDR3 sequence is 12 residues long. V gave up 7 bases and J gave up 9 bases, with 15 bases separating them. CDR3 region: CASKTPGRAQYF. CDR3 sequence (DNA): TGTGCCAGCAAGACACCCGGGCGGGCCCAGTACTTC.

The J gene is TRBJ1-5, the V gene TRBV5-1; no firm D call. V shed 0 bases and J shed 0 bases, with 10 bases lying between them. CDR3 length: 16 residues. CDR1 and CDR2 (germline): SGHRS, YFSETQ. The DNA of the CDR3 is TGCGCCAGCAGCTTGGAACCCGGAATTAGCAATCAGCCCCAGCATTTT. It yields the protein CASSLEPGISNQPQHF.

This clone was counted ten times or more. Other DNA sequences from this sample encode an identical CDR3 as well. The chain couples TRBV28 to TRBJ1-1; no clear D gene. The CDR3 runs to 14 residues. The germline V gene encodes CDR1 MDHEN and CDR2 SYDVKM. V lost 1 base, J lost 5 bases, and 11 bases lay in between. CDR3 nucleotides: TGTGCCAGCAGTTTATATGGTTTATGGACTGAAGCTTTCTTT. Amino acid sequence: CASSLYGLWTEAFF.

For this clone: Other DNA sequences within the sample encode an identical CDR3. For the CDR3, the DNA is TGTGCCAGCTCACCACGACTAGCGGGAAGGAATGAGCAGTTCTTC. Its translation is CASSPRLAGRNEQFF. V gene TRBV18 combines with J gene TRBJ2-1; TRBD2 aligns across 11 bases. The V segment lost 1 base and the J segment 7 bases; nucleotides outside the gene matches: 3. CDR3 length: 15 residues. Looked up from germline, CDR1 is KGHSH and CDR2 is LQKENI.

The rearrangement joins TRBV28 to TRBJ2-7; D unresolved. Germline CDR1 MDHEN, CDR2 SYDVKM. The CDR3 has 12 residues. The ends were cut back, 1 base at V and 4 bases at J, with 5 bases in the middle. The CDR3 sequence: CASSLYYYEQYF. The CDR3 nucleotides are TGTGCCAGCAGTTTATACTATTACGAGCAGTACTTC.

This rearrangement joins TRBV6-5 to TRBJ2-4; D is uncertain. The CDR3 spans 15 residues. V was clipped by 5 bases and J by 1 base, with 12 bases between them. Germline V lookup: CDR1 MNHEY, CDR2 SVGAGI. As DNA, the CDR3 is TGTGCCAGCAGTCCGGGTTTGGGGGCCAAAAACATTCAGTACTTC. Its protein product is CASSPGLGAKNIQYF.

This clone showed up just a few times. At the DNA level, this CDR3 is encoded by other sequences in the same sample as well. The chain uses TRBV7-3 and TRBJ1-1; D is ambiguous. The CDR3 runs to 13 residues. V shed 0 bases and J shed 1 base, with 3 bases lying between them. Germline CDR1 SGHTA, CDR2 FQGTGA. The CDR3 coding sequence is TGTGCCAGCAGCTTAACCCCGAACACTGAAGCTTTCTTT. As protein: CASSLTPNTEAFF. The whole variable domain, remainder taken from reference TRBV7-3 and TRBJ1-1, is GAGVSQTPSNKVTEKGKYVELRCDPISGHTALYWYRQSLGQGPEFLIYFQGTGAADDSGLPNDRFFAVRPEGSVSTLKIQRTERGDSAVYLCASSLTPNTEAFFGQGTRLTVV.